The next 4 T cell receptor beta chains were all read from a single sample in a study of shared clonotypes between healthy human individuals. Measured with immunoSEQ multiplex PCR; TCRdb has only the in-frame clones, and not every one. Seen here are 800,000 to 1,200,000 clones, approximately 78% observed once, and the top ten hold approximately 0.5%. Material for sequencing was memory CD4+ T cells from PBMCs. Subset denoted: CD45RA-negative fraction. The receptors stem from a man aged 18-30 years in good health. Some clones in this sample may be carry-over from other donors' samples.

This chain joins TRBV10-3 and TRBJ2-2; 7 bases map to TRBD2. The CDR3 spans 20 residues. The V gene end was trimmed by 6 bases and the J gene end by 0 bases; junction bases not matched to a gene: 19. Looked up from germline, CDR1 is ENHRY and CDR2 is SYGVKD. The CDR3, as DNA: TGTGCCATCAGGGGGGGGTTAGGGATAAGGAGCTCTCCGAACACCGGGGAGCTGTTTTTT. It yields the protein CAIRGGLGIRSSPNTGELFF.

The gene calls are TRBV7-9 and TRBJ2-5, with 9 bases lining up with TRBD1. The CDR3 is made up of 14 amino acids. The germline V gene has CDR1 SEHNR and CDR2 FQNEAQ (reference sequence). V gave up 4 bases and J gave up 5 bases; unmatched junction bases: 5. CDR3 coding DNA: TGTGCCAGCAGCTCCATCACAGGGGGCGAGACCCAGTACTTC. Its protein product is CASSSITGGETQYF.

This chain links TRBV2 with TRBJ1-1; D is ambiguous. V was cut by 3 bases and J by 7 bases, with 18 bases left in between. The CDR3 has 15 residues. In germline, CDR1 is SNHLY, CDR2 FYNNEI. The CDR3 coding sequence is TGTGCCAGCAGTGAGTCTCGGACCGTGGGCCTTGAAGCTTTCTTT. Its protein is CASSESRTVGLEAFF.

This chain joins TRBV5-1 and TRBJ2-2, with D possibly being TRBD1 (6 bases). Trimming shortened V by 4 bases and J by 7 bases, and 11 bases separated the two germline ends. CDR1 is SGHRS and CDR2 is YFSETQ in the germline V gene. The CDR3 contains 13 residues. The CDR3 protein is CASSRAGDGELFF. For the CDR3, the DNA is TGCGCCAGCAGCCGAGCAGGGGACGGGGAGCTGTTTTTT. Full variable domain (remainder filled in from reference TRBV5-1 and TRBJ2-2): KAGVTQTPRYLIKTRGQQVTLSCSPISGHRSVSWYQQTPGQGLQFLFEYFSETQRNKGNFPGRFSGRQFSNSRSEMNVSTLELGDSALYLCASSRAGDGELFFGEGSRLTVL.